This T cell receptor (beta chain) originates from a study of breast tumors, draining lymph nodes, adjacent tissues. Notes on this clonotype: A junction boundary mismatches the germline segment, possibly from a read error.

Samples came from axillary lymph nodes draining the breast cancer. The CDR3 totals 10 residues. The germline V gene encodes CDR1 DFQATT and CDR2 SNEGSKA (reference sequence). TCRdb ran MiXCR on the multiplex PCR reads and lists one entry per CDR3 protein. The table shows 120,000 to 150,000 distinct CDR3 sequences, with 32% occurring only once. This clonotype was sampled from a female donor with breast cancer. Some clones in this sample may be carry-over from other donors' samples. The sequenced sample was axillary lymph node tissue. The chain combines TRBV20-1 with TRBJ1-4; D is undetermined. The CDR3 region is CSARASAGLF. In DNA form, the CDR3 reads TGCAGTGCTAGAGCATCGGCAGGACTTTTT.